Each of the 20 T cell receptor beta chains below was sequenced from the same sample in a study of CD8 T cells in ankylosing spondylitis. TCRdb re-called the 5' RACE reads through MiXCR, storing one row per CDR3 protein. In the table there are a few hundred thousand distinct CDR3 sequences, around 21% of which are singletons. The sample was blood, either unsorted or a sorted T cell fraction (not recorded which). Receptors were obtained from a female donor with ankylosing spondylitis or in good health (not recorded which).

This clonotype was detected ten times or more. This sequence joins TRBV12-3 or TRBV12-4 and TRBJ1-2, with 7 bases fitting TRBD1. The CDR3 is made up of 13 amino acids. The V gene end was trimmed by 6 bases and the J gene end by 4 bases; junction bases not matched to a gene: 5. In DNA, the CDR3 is TGTGCCAGCAGGTTGGGACAGCTCTATGGCTACACCTTC. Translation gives CASRLGQLYGYTF.

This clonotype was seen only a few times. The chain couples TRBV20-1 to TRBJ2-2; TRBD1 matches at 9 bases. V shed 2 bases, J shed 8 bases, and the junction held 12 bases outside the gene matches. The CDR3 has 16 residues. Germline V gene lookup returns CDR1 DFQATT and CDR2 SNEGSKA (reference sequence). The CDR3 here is CSARMIRDRATGELFF. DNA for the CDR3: TGCAGTGCTAGAATGATCAGGGACAGGGCGACTGGGGAGCTGTTTTTT.

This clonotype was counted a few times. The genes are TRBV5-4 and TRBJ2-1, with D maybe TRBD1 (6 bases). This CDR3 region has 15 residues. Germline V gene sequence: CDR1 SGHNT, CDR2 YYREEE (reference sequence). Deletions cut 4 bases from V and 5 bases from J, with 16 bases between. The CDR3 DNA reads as TGTGCCAGCAGCGCCTGGGCAGGGGCTAACAATGAGCAGTTCTTC. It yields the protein CASSAWAGANNEQFF. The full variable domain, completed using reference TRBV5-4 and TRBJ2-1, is ETGVTQSPTHLIKTRGQQVTLRCSSQSGHNTVSWYQQALGQGPQFIFQYYREEENGRGNFPPRFSGLQFPNYSSELNVNALELDDSALYLCASSAWAGANNEQFFGPGTRLTVL.

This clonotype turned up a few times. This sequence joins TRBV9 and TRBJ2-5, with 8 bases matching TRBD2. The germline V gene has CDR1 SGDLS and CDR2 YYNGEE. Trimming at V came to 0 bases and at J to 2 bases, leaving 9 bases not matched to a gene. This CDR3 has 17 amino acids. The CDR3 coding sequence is TGTGCCAGCAGCGTAGCAGGGATAGCGGGACCACAAGAGACCCAGTACTTC. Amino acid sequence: CASSVAGIAGPQETQYF.

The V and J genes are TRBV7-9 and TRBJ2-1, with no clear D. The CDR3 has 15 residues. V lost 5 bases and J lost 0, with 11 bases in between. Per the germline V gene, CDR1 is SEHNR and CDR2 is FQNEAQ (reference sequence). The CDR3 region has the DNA TGTGCCAGCAGCCCTTTCAGGAGCTCCTACAATGAGCAGTTCTTC. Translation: CASSPFRSSYNEQFF.

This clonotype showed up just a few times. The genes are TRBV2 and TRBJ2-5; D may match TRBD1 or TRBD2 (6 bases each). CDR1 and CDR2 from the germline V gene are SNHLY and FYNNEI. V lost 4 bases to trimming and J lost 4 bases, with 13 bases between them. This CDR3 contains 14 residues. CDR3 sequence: CASSGRGVRETQYF. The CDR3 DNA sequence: TGTGCCAGCAGTGGGAGGGGGGTACGAGAGACCCAGTACTTC.

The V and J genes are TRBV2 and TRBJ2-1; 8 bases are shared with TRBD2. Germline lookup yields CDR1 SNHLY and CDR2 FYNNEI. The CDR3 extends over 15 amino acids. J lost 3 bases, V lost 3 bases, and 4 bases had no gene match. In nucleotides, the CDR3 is TGTGCCAGCAGTGACTTAGCGGGAAACTACAATGAGCAGTTCTTC. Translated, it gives CASSDLAGNYNEQFF.

The CDR3 coding sequence is TGTGCCAGCAGCTACACGGACAGGGGGCAATCACCCCTCCACTTT. Protein product: CASSYTDRGQSPLHF. This rearrangement joins TRBV4-2 to TRBJ1-6; 11 nucleotides agree with TRBD1. J was trimmed by 10 bases and V by 5 bases; bases with no gene match: 7. Germline loops: CDR1 LGHNA, CDR2 YNFKEQ. The CDR3 sequence is 15 residues long.

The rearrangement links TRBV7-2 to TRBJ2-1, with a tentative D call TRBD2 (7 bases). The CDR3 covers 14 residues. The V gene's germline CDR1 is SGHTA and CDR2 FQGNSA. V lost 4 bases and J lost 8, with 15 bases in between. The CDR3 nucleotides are TGTGCCAGCAGCTGGGGGCCTCGGGGGGATGAGCAGTTCTTC. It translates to CASSWGPRGDEQFF.

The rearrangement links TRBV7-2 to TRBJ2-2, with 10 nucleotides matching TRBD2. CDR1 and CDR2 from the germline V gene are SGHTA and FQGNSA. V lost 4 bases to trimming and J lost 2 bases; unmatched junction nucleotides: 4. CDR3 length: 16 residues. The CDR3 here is CASSSVLAGNTGELFF. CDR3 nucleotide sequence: TGTGCCAGCAGCTCCGTACTAGCGGGAAACACCGGGGAGCTGTTTTTT.

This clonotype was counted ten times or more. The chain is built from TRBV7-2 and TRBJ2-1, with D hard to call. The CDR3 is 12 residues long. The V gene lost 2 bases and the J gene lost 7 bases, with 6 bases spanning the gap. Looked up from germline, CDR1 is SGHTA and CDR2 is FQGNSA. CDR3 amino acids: CASSLFENEQFF. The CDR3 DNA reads TGTGCCAGCAGCTTATTCGAGAATGAGCAGTTCTTC.

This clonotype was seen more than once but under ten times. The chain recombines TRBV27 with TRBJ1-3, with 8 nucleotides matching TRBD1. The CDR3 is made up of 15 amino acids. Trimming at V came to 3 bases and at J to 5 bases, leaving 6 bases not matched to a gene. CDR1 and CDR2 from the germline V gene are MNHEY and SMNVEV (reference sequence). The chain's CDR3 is CASSFSRDRRNTIYF. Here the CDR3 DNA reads TGTGCCAGCAGTTTCTCCCGGGACAGGAGAAACACCATATATTTT.

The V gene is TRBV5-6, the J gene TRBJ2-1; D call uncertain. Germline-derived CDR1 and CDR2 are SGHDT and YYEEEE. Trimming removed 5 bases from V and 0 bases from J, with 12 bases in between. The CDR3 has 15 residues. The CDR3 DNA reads TGTGCCAGCAGACATTCCGGGTACTCCTACAATGAGCAGTTCTTC. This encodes CASRHSGYSYNEQFF. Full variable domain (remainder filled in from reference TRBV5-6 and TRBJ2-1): DAGVTQSPTHLIKTRGQQVTLRCSPKSGHDTVSWYQQALGQGPQFIFQYYEEEERQRGNFPDRFSGHQFPNYSSELNVNALLLGDSALYLCASRHSGYSYNEQFFGPGTRLTVL.

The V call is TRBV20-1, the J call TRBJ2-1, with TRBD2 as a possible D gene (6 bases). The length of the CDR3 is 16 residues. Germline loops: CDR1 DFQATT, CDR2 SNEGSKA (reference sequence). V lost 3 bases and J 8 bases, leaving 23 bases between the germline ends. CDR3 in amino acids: CSARGEGLLRGDEQFF. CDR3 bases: TGCAGTGCTAGGGGAGAGGGACTCCTGCGAGGGGATGAGCAGTTCTTC.

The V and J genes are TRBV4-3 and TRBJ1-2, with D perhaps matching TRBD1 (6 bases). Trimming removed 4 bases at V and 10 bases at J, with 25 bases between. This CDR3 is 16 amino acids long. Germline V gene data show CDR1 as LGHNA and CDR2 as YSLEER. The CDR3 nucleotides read TGCGCCAGCAGCCGAGGGGGGACTAACCGCCGGTCTATCTACACCTTC. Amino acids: CASSRGGTNRRSIYTF.

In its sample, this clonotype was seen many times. CDR3 amino acids: CSARDGAQGVNQPQHF. The CDR3 DNA is TGCAGTGCTAGAGATGGGGCACAGGGGGTAAATCAGCCCCAGCATTTT. The chain recombines TRBV20-1 with TRBJ1-5; 8 bases map to TRBD1. The CDR3 totals 16 residues. Germline trimming cut 0 bases from V and 4 bases from J; bases unmatched to any gene: 8. CDR1 and CDR2 (germline): DFQATT, SNEGSKA (reference sequence).

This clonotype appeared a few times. For the CDR3, the DNA is TGTGCCACCGAGGACAGGGTGAACACTGAAGCTTTCTTT. Protein: CATEDRVNTEAFF. The chain joins TRBV6-1 to TRBJ1-1, with TRBD1 matching 8 bases. Trimming removed 10 bases from V and 0 bases from J; junction bases left unmatched: 4. The germline V gene has CDR1 MNHNS and CDR2 SASEGT. The CDR3 has 13 amino acids.

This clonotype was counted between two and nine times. For the CDR3, the DNA is TGCAGTGCGCGGACAGGAGTTGAACCCCAGCATTTT. Encoded protein: CSARTGVEPQHF. The chain recombines TRBV20-1 with TRBJ1-5, with 7 bases fitting TRBD1. This CDR3 has 12 amino acids. Germline V lookup: CDR1 DFQATT, CDR2 SNEGSKA (reference sequence). Losses at the gene ends were 6 bases for V and 10 bases for J; bases not matched to a gene: 9.

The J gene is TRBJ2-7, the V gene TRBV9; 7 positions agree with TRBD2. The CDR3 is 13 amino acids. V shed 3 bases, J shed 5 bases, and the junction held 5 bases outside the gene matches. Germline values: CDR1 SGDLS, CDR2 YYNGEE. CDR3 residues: CASSAREAHEQYF. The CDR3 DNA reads TGTGCCAGCAGCGCCCGGGAGGCCCACGAGCAGTACTTC.

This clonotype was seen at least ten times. The CDR3 DNA follows: TGTGCCTGGAGCTTGGGTAGCTCCTATAATTCACCCCTCCACTTT. Its protein product is CAWSLGSSYNSPLHF. This chain uses TRBV30 with TRBJ1-6; D is unresolved. The CDR3 is 15 residues long. Germline V CDR1 and CDR2: GTSNPN, SVGIG (reference sequence). Trimming shortened V by 3 bases and J by 0 bases, and 9 bases separated the two germline ends.